These T cell receptor beta chains were read from a single sample in a study of cytomegalovirus exposure and HLA in healthy donors. Sequenced by immunoSEQ multiplex PCR; TCRdb stores in-frame clones only, minus some. The repertoire holds about 200,000 clones, with around 81% as singletons. Sequencing used PBMCs. These TCRs come from a man aged 25 to 45 in good health and CMV-seronegative. Each CDR3 is given with its conserved first and last residue. Each record gives: CDR3 length, J gene, V gene, clone size, D gene, CDR3 protein, CDR3 DNA. D genes are given only for firm matches. The size entry is marked missing in some rows and otherwise reads once, few, many or a size class.

length: 18; J: TRBJ2-1; V: TRBV2; size: -; D: TRBD2; CDR3: CASSEGLAGGPGQWEQFF; DNA: TGTGCCAGCAGTGAAGGGCTAGCGGGAGGGCCCGGGCAATGGGAGCAGTTCTTC
length: 16; J: TRBJ2-1; V: TRBV30; size: -; D: TRBD2; CDR3: CAWSRRRTSSYNEQFF; DNA: TGTGCCTGGAGTCGTCGGCGGACTAGCTCCTACAATGAGCAGTTCTTC
length: 14; J: TRBJ2-1; V: TRBV6-5; size: once; D: TRBD2; CDR3: CASRLRTTSGRQFF; DNA: TGTGCCAGCAGATTACGAACGACTAGCGGGAGGCAGTTCTTC
length: 15; J: TRBJ1-1; V: TRBV6-5; size: -; D: -; CDR3: CASSYSAISGGEAFF; DNA: TGTGCCAGCAGTTACAGCGCAATTTCAGGCGGGGAAGCTTTCTTT
length: 17; J: TRBJ2-1; V: TRBV4-2; size: once; D: -; CDR3: CASSQDLRGSTNNEQFF; DNA: TGTGCCAGCAGCCAAGATCTGAGAGGTAGCACCAACAATGAGCAGTTCTTC
length: 13; J: TRBJ2-7; V: TRBV7-9; size: -; D: -; CDR3: CASGKTVSYEQYF; DNA: TGTGCCAGCGGAAAGACAGTTTCCTACGAGCAGTACTTC
length: 13; J: TRBJ2-3; V: TRBV5-1; size: once; D: -; CDR3: CASNLEGTDTQYF; DNA: TGCGCCAGCAACTTGGAGGGGACAGATACGCAGTATTTT
length: 15; J: TRBJ2-7; V: TRBV7-3; size: -; D: TRBD2; CDR3: CASSFTGGSLYEQYF; DNA: TGTGCCAGCAGCTTTACTGGCGGGAGTCTCTACGAGCAGTACTTC
length: 18; J: TRBJ2-1; V: TRBV7-7; size: -; D: TRBD1; CDR3: CASSSLGQGAKGYNEQFF; DNA: TGTGCCAGCAGCTCCTTGGGACAGGGGGCAAAAGGCTACAATGAGCAGTTCTTC
length: 13; J: TRBJ2-7; V: TRBV19; size: -; D: -; CDR3: CASSTGSSYEQYF; DNA: TGTGCCAGTAGCACAGGGAGCTCCTACGAGCAGTACTTC
length: 16; J: TRBJ2-5; V: TRBV11-2; size: -; D: TRBD1; CDR3: CASSPSYRGSQETQYF; DNA: TGTGCCAGCAGTCCTAGCTACAGGGGGTCCCAAGAGACCCAGTACTTC
length: 18; J: TRBJ2-3; V: TRBV28; size: once; D: TRBD2; CDR3: CASSLRPYPSGSTDTQYF; DNA: TGTGCCAGCAGTTTAAGGCCGTACCCTAGCGGGAGCACAGATACGCAGTATTTT
length: 15; J: TRBJ2-7; V: TRBV2; size: -; D: TRBD2; CDR3: CASSFGTSGSYEQYF; DNA: TGTGCCAGCAGCTTCGGGACTAGCGGTTCCTACGAGCAGTACTTC
length: 18; J: TRBJ1-1; V: TRBV27; size: -; D: TRBD1; CDR3: CASSLKADGTGGLTEAFF; DNA: TGTGCCAGCAGTTTAAAGGCCGACGGGACAGGGGGACTAACTGAAGCTTTCTTT
length: 17; J: TRBJ1-3; V: TRBV6-4; size: -; D: TRBD1; CDR3: CASSDLRGTAGRNTIYF; DNA: TGTGCCAGCAGTGACCTCCGCGGGACAGCCGGGAGAAACACCATATATTTT
length: 14; J: TRBJ1-6; V: TRBV28; size: -; D: TRBD1; CDR3: CASRPGQGDSPLHF; DNA: TGTGCCAGCAGACCCGGACAGGGCGATTCACCCCTCCACTTT
length: 15; J: TRBJ2-1; V: TRBV2; size: few; D: -; CDR3: CASSPQERRGNEQFF; DNA: TGTGCCAGCAGTCCACAAGAGCGGAGAGGCAATGAGCAGTTCTTC
length: 10; J: TRBJ1-6; V: TRBV6-5; size: few; D: -; CDR3: CASWGGVLHF; DNA: TGTGCCAGCTGGGGGGGGGTCCTCCACTTT
length: 15; J: TRBJ2-2; V: TRBV5-1; size: once; D: -; CDR3: CASSPGGTSDGELFF; DNA: TGCGCCAGCAGCCCGGGGGGCACTAGCGACGGGGAGCTGTTTTTT
length: 13; J: TRBJ2-1; V: TRBV2; size: -; D: TRBD1; CDR3: CASGTVSYNEQFF; DNA: TGTGCCTCCGGGACAGTTTCTTACAATGAGCAGTTCTTC
length: 14; J: TRBJ1-2; V: TRBV9; size: -; D: -; CDR3: CASSADRANYGYTF; DNA: TGTGCCAGCAGCGCCGACAGAGCTAACTATGGCTACACCTTC
length: 14; J: TRBJ1-4; V: TRBV4-2; size: few; D: -; CDR3: CASSQARGDEKLFF; DNA: TGTGCCAGCAGCCAAGCCAGGGGCGATGAAAAACTGTTTTTT
length: 15; J: TRBJ2-7; V: TRBV4-1; size: few; D: TRBD2; CDR3: CASSQGLAGVSEQYF; DNA: TGCGCCAGCAGCCAAGGTCTAGCGGGAGTATCCGAGCAGTACTTC
length: 19; J: TRBJ2-3; V: TRBV11-2; size: once; D: TRBD2; CDR3: CASSPLRPIAGGRGDTQYF; DNA: TGTGCCAGCAGCCCGCTACGTCCTATAGCGGGAGGACGGGGAGATACGCAGTATTTT
length: 15; J: TRBJ2-3; V: TRBV6-6; size: -; D: -; CDR3: CASSYNSERTDTQYF; DNA: TGTGCCAGCAGTTACAATAGCGAGAGAACAGATACGCAGTATTTT
length: 15; J: TRBJ1-4; V: TRBV2; size: -; D: -; CDR3: CASRSGTLASEKLFF; DNA: TGTGCCAGCAGGAGCGGGACGCTTGCTTCTGAAAAACTGTTTTTT
length: 13; J: TRBJ2-7; V: TRBV28; size: once; D: -; CDR3: CASRDPTGYEQYF; DNA: TGTGCCAGCAGGGATCCGACAGGCTACGAGCAGTACTTC
length: 13; J: TRBJ2-7; V: TRBV15; size: -; D: -; CDR3: CATSTSLLDEQYF; DNA: TGTGCCACCAGCACCAGCTTACTAGACGAGCAGTACTTC
length: 13; J: TRBJ1-1; V: TRBV6-5; size: few; D: -; CDR3: CASGLRGYTEAFF; DNA: TGTGCCAGCGGCCTCAGGGGATACACTGAAGCTTTCTTT
length: 11; J: TRBJ2-7; V: TRBV29-1; size: -; D: -; CDR3: CSVRTGQEQYF; DNA: TGCAGCGTTCGAACAGGACAAGAGCAGTACTTC
length: 15; J: TRBJ2-3; V: TRBV7-9; size: -; D: TRBD2; CDR3: CAPGASGSGTDTQYF; DNA: TGTGCCCCCGGGGCTAGCGGGTCGGGCACAGATACGCAGTATTTT